These 21 T cell receptor beta chains were sequenced from one sample in a study of blood T cells in healthy people across ages. Then a second PCR, running about 6 to 12 cycles, was carried out with a sample-barcoded 5' primer and a J-beta primer mix. One entry per CDR3 protein results from TCRdb running MiXCR on the 5' RACE reads. The sample shows roughly 560,000 distinct CDR3 sequences, around 24% of them seen only once. In addition, the sample was reused for a study of T cells of mothers and their children.

The source material was blood. The receptor set was obtained from a boy between 10 and 17 years old in good health.

The CDR3 loop is CASSLAPGEEETQYF. The CDR3 DNA reads TGTGCCAGCAGCCTGGCCCCGGGGGAGGAAGAGACCCAGTACTTC. The rearrangement links TRBV7-6 to TRBJ2-5; perhaps TRBD2 as D (6 bases). The CDR3 is 15 residues long. Trimming took 5 bases from V and 3 from J, leaving 16 bases between them. Germline V CDR1 and CDR2: SGHVS, FNYEAQ.

The chain combines TRBV4-1 with TRBJ2-5; D perhaps matches TRBD2 (6 bases). The end of the DNA fits TRBJ2-7 better, so the J call may be wrong. The CDR3 runs to 14 residues. Germline loops: CDR1 MGHRA, CDR2 YSYEKL. In nucleotides, the CDR3 is TGCGCCAGCAGCCAAGTTGGGAGGAGCTACGAGCAGTACTTC. Amino acid sequence: CASSQVGRSYEQYF.

The rearrangement uses TRBV27 and TRBJ1-5; D is undetermined. The CDR3 length is 13 residues. V dropped 3 bases and J dropped 11 bases, with 14 bases sitting between them. Germline V gene data show CDR1 as MNHEY and CDR2 as SMNVEV (reference sequence). In nucleotides, the CDR3 is TGTGCCAGCAGTTTCTCAGAGCTCACAGCCCAGCATTTT. Translated, it gives CASSFSELTAQHF.

The J gene is TRBJ2-7, the V gene TRBV7-8, with D hard to call. Germline-derived CDR1 and CDR2 are SGHVS and FQNEAQ. The CDR3 is made up of 15 amino acids. V dropped 5 bases and J dropped 7 bases, with 21 bases sitting between them. The CDR3 DNA follows: TGTGCCAGCAGCCACGATCTCTGGCCTCTCAGGGAGCAGTACTTC. This sequence encodes CASSHDLWPLREQYF.

This chain joins TRBV6-6 and TRBJ2-5; D remains unclear. The J call may be in error: the DNA end matches TRBJ2-7 better. Germline values: CDR1 MNHNY, CDR2 SVGAGI (reference sequence). The CDR3 is 12 amino acids. CDR3 in amino acids: CASSYSNYEQYF. The CDR3 coding sequence is TGTGCCAGCAGTTACTCGAACTACGAGCAGTACTTC.

The chain uses TRBV5-1 and TRBJ1-1; D uncertain. The ends were cut back, 2 bases at V and 2 bases at J, with 4 bases in the middle. The V gene's germline CDR1 is SGHRS and CDR2 YFSETQ. The CDR3 covers 12 residues. CDR3 region: CASSFQNTEAFF. For the CDR3, the DNA is TGCGCCAGCAGCTTCCAAAACACTGAAGCTTTCTTT.

As for this clonotype: Since a much larger clone is just one base distant, this may be a read error. The V call is TRBV28, the J call TRBJ1-2, with D hard to call. Germline V lookup: CDR1 MDHEN, CDR2 SYDVKM. This CDR3 is built from 12 residues. CDR3 protein: CVSSLTNYGYTF. CDR3 coding DNA: TGTGTCAGCAGTTTAACTAACTATGGCTACACCTTC.

The gene calls are TRBV7-2 and TRBJ2-7; 7 nucleotides agree with TRBD2. Germline lookup yields CDR1 SGHTA and CDR2 FQGNSA. V lost 0 bases to trimming and J lost 2 bases; unmatched junction nucleotides: 4. This CDR3 comprises 15 residues. CDR3 sequence (DNA): TGTGCCAGCAGCTTAGCGGGGGGGGTCGCCTACGAGCAGTACTTC. Translation: CASSLAGGVAYEQYF. Supplemented by reference TRBV7-2 and TRBJ2-7, the full variable domain reads GAGVSQSPSNKVTEKGKDVELRCDPISGHTALYWYRQSLGQGLEFLIYFQGNSAPDKSGLPSDRFSAERTGGSVSTLTIQRTQQEDSAVYLCASSLAGGVAYEQYFGPGTRLTVT.

This chain connects TRBV29-1 to TRBJ2-5; tentative D call: TRBD1 (6 bases). There are 13 residues in the CDR3. The V end was cut by 6 bases, the J end by 0 bases, with 11 bases between. The germline gives CDR1 SQVTM, CDR2 ANQGSEA. The CDR3 nucleotides read TGCAGCGTGCCAGGGGACAACCAAGAGACCCAGTACTTC. It is translated as CSVPGDNQETQYF.

This clonotype was counted only a few times. V is TRBV24-1 and J is TRBJ2-5, with TRBD2 matching over 13 bases. The tail of the sequence fits TRBJ2-1 better, so the J call may be wrong. CDR1 is KGHDR and CDR2 is SFDVKD in the germline V gene. The CDR3 is 18 residues long. The CDR3 bases are TGTGCCACCAGTGAAAGGTATCTTGGACTAGCGGGGGACAATGAGCAGTTCTTC. As protein: CATSERYLGLAGDNEQFF.

The chain recombines TRBV7-2 with TRBJ2-1, with TRBD2 as a possible D gene (6 bases). Trimming pared 5 bases from V and 0 bases from J, leaving 14 bases between. The CDR3 contains 16 residues. Germline loops: CDR1 SGHTA, CDR2 FQGNSA. CDR3 in DNA: TGTGCCAGCAGCACTGCTATCGGGGGCTCCTACAATGAGCAGTTCTTC. Translation gives CASSTAIGGSYNEQFF. Supplemented by reference TRBV7-2 and TRBJ2-1, the full variable domain reads GAGVSQSPSNKVTEKGKDVELRCDPISGHTALYWYRQSLGQGLEFLIYFQGNSAPDKSGLPSDRFSAERTGGSVSTLTIQRTQQEDSAVYLCASSTAIGGSYNEQFFGPGTRLTVL.

The chain carries TRBV20-1 and TRBJ2-1; D remains ambiguous. This CDR3 has 10 residues. Germline V gives CDR1 DFQATT, CDR2 SNEGSKA (reference sequence). V was clipped by 4 bases and J by 3 bases, with 1 base between them. Here the CDR3 reads CSANYNEQFF. The DNA for the CDR3 is TGCAGTGCTAACTACAATGAGCAGTTCTTC.

This clonotype was seen a handful of times. J is TRBJ2-2 and V is TRBV4-2, with a tentative D call TRBD1 (6 bases). Germline V gene lookup returns CDR1 LGHNA and CDR2 YNFKEQ. This CDR3 is built from 17 residues. The ends were cut back, 1 base at V and 3 bases at J, with 15 bases in the middle. The CDR3 is CASSQVLGGVDTGELFF. The CDR3, as DNA: TGTGCCAGCAGCCAAGTACTAGGGGGAGTGGACACCGGGGAGCTGTTTTTT.

This clonotype was seen a few times. The rearrangement uses TRBV6-2 or TRBV6-3 and TRBJ2-1; D might be TRBD1 (5 bases). The CDR3 totals 13 residues. Germline CDR1 and CDR2: MNHEY and SVGEGT. Trimming removed 4 bases from V and 3 bases from J, with 7 bases in between. The CDR3 DNA reads as TGTGCCAGCAGTTTCAGGGTCTACAATGAGCAGTTCTTC. Protein product: CASSFRVYNEQFF.

The chain employs TRBV14 and TRBJ2-1; D ambiguous. The germline V and J ends were trimmed by 3 bases and 9 bases, with 9 bases remaining between them. There are 12 residues in the CDR3. The germline gives CDR1 SGHDN, CDR2 FVKESK. CDR3 DNA: TGTGCCAGCAGCCATTTCACCGGTGAGCAGTTCTTC. Protein: CASSHFTGEQFF.

Regarding this clonotype: Relative to the germline gene, one junction end is altered; a read error may explain this. The CDR3 loop is CASSLAPGLAINEQLF. DNA for the CDR3: TGTGCCAGCAGCTTAGCGCCGGGACTAGCCATCAATGAGCAGCTCTTC. This rearrangement joins TRBV13 to TRBJ2-1; the match to TRBD2 covers 9 bases. Germline CDR1 is PRHDT and CDR2 is FYEKMQ (reference sequence). The CDR3 consists of 16 residues.

Notes on this clonotype: Mismatch with germline at one junction end may stem from a read error. This chain links TRBV3-1 with TRBJ2-4; D is uncertain. The CDR3 has 11 amino acids. CDR1 and CDR2 (germline): LGHDT, YNNKEL (reference sequence). The CDR3: CASSQENIQNF. CDR3 nucleotides: TGTGCCAGCAGCCAAGAAAACATTCAGAACTTC. The full variable domain, in which reference TRBV3-1 and TRBJ2-4 provide the parts outside the CDR3, is DTAVSQTPKYLVTQMGNDKSIKCEQNLGHDTMYWYKQDSKKFLKIMFSYNNKELIINETVPNRFSPKSPDKAHLNLHINSLELGDSAVYFCASSQENIQNFGAGTRLSVL.

This chain links TRBV6-1 with TRBJ1-3, with 10 positions matching TRBD1. The CDR3 totals 18 residues. Germline values: CDR1 MNHNS, CDR2 SASEGT. Trimming at V came to 6 bases and at J to 1 base, leaving 12 bases not matched to a gene. CDR3 amino acids: CASSPGTGERGSGNTIYF. DNA for the CDR3: TGTGCCAGCAGCCCCGGGACAGGGGAGCGAGGTTCTGGAAACACCATATATTTT.

This clonotype was counted a few times. The rearrangement joins TRBV6-5 to TRBJ2-6; D gene uncertain. The CDR3 runs 17 residues. The V end was cut by 2 bases, the J end by 0 bases, with 11 bases between. Germline V gives CDR1 MNHEY, CDR2 SVGAGI. CDR3 in amino acids: CASSYTYSTSGANVLTF. DNA of the CDR3: TGTGCCAGCAGTTACACCTACAGCACCTCTGGGGCCAACGTCCTGACTTTC.

The chain couples TRBV5-5 to TRBJ2-5; D remains ambiguous. This CDR3 has 11 amino acids. CDR1 and CDR2 from the germline V gene are SGHKS and YYEKEE (reference sequence). V was pared by 5 bases and J by 6 bases, with 8 bases between. CDR3 sequence reads: CASSPMKTQYF. The CDR3 region has the DNA TGTGCCAGCAGTCCCATGAAGACCCAGTACTTC.

CDR3 amino acids: CSAWTGAYGYTF. CDR3 nucleotides: TGCAGCGCCTGGACAGGAGCGTATGGCTACACCTTC. The chain recombines TRBV29-1 with TRBJ1-2; 7 bases agree with TRBD1. Germline V lookup: CDR1 SQVTM, CDR2 ANQGSEA. The CDR3 runs 12 residues. Trimming removed 7 bases from V and 5 bases from J; junction bases left unmatched: 7.